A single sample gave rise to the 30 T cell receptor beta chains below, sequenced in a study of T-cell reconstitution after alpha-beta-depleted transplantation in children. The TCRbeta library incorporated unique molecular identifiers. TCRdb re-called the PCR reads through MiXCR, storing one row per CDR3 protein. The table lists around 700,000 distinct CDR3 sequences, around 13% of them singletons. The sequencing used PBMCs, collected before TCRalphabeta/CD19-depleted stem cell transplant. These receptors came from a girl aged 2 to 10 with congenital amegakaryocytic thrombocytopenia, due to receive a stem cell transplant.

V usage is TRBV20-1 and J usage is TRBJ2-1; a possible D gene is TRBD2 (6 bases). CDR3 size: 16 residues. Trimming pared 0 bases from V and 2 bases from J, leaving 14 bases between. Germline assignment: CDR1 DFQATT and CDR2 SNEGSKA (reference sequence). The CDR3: CSARDPASGAYNEQFF. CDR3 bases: TGCAGTGCTAGAGATCCTGCATCGGGAGCCTACAATGAGCAGTTCTTC.

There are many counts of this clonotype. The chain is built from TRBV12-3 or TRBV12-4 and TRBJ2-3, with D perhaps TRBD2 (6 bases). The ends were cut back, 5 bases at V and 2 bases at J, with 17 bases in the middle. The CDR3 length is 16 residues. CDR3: CASSARRDSTTDTQYF. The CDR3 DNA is TGTGCCAGCAGTGCCCGCCGGGACTCAACCACAGATACGCAGTATTTT.

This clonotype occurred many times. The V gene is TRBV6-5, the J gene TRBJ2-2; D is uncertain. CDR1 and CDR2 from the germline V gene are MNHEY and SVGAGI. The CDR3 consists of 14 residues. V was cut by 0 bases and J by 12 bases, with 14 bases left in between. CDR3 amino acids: CASSYSSTHKKLFF. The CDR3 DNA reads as TGTGCCAGCAGTTACTCGTCAACACACAAAAAGCTGTTTTTT.

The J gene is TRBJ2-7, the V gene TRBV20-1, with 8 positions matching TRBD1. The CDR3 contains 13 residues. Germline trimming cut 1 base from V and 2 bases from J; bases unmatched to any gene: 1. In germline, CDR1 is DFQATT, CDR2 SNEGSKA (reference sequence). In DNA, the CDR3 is TGCAGTGCTAGAGGCAGGGGGCCCTACGAGCAGTACTTC. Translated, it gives CSARGRGPYEQYF.

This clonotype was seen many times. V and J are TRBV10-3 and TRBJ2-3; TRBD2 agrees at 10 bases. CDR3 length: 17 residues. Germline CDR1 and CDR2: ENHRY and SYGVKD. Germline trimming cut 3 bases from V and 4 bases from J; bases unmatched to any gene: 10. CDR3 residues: CAISDYPGLARPDTQYF. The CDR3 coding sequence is TGTGCCATCAGTGATTATCCGGGACTAGCGCGCCCAGATACGCAGTATTTT.

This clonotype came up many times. The CDR3 sequence: CSASFGRFKNIQYF. The DNA for the CDR3 is TGCAGTGCTAGTTTCGGCCGCTTCAAAAACATTCAGTACTTC. The chain links TRBV20-1 to TRBJ2-4; D is unclear. The CDR3 is 14 amino acids. Trimming took 3 bases from V and 3 from J, leaving 12 bases between them. The germline V gene has CDR1 DFQATT and CDR2 SNEGSKA (reference sequence).

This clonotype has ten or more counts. CDR3 region: CSARAHGLGNIQYF. The CDR3 DNA is TGCAGTGCTAGAGCGCACGGCCTGGGGAACATTCAGTACTTC. This chain links TRBV20-1 with TRBJ2-4; D not certain. This CDR3 spans 14 amino acids. Germline-derived CDR1 and CDR2 are DFQATT and SNEGSKA (reference sequence). V was shortened by 1 base and J by 7 bases, with 14 bases between the two germline ends.

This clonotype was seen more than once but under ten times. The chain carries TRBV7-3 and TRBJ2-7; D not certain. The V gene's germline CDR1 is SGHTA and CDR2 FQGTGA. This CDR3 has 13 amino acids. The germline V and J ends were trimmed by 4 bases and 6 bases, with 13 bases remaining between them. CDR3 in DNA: TGTGCCAGCAGCTCCGGGCTGAAATCCGAGCAGTACTTC. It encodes CASSSGLKSEQYF.

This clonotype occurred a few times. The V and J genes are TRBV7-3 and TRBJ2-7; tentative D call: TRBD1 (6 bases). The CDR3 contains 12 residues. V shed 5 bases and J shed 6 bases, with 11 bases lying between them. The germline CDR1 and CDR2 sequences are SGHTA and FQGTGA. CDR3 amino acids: CASSQTGGEQYF. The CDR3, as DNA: TGTGCCAGCAGCCAGACAGGAGGCGAGCAGTACTTC. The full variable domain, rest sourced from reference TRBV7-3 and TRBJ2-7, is GAGVSQTPSNKVTEKGKYVELRCDPISGHTALYWYRQSLGQGPEFLIYFQGTGAADDSGLPNDRFFAVRPEGSVSTLKIQRTERGDSAVYLCASSQTGGEQYFGPGTRLTVT.

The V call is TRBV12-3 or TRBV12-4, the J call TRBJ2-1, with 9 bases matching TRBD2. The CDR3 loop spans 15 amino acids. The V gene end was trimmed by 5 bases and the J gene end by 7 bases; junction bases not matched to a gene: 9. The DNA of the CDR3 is TGTGCCAGCAGTCTTAGCGGGAGAAGCGGAAATGAGCAGTTCTTC. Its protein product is CASSLSGRSGNEQFF.

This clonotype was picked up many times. CDR3 in DNA: TGTGCCAGCAGCTCTGGACAGGTCTCATATGGCTACACCTTC. Translating it yields CASSSGQVSYGYTF. V and J are TRBV7-8 and TRBJ1-2, with TRBD1 matching over 7 bases. Germline CDR1 is SGHVS and CDR2 is FQNEAQ. Losses at the gene ends were 4 bases for V and 5 bases for J; bases not matched to a gene: 7. The CDR3 contains 14 residues.

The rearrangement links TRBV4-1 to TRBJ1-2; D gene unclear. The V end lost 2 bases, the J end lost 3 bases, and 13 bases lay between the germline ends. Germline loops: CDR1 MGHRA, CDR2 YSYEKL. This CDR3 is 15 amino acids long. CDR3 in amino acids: CASSQNFGGDYGYTF. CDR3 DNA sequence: TGCGCCAGCAGCCAAAATTTTGGTGGCGACTATGGCTACACCTTC.

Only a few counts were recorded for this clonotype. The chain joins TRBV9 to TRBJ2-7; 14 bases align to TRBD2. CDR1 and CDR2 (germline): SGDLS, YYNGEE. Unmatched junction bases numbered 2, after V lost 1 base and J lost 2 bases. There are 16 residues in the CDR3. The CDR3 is CASSVTGLAGAYEQYF. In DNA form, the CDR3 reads TGTGCCAGCAGCGTAACGGGACTAGCGGGGGCCTACGAGCAGTACTTC.

The DNA for the CDR3 is TGTGCCATCAGTGACTACGGGCCACCTAATGAAAAACTGTTTTTT. Its protein product is CAISDYGPPNEKLFF. The chain recombines TRBV10-3 with TRBJ1-4; no definite D call. Trimming removed 3 bases at V and 3 bases at J, with 11 bases between. This CDR3 region has 15 residues. The germline CDR1 and CDR2 sequences are ENHRY and SYGVKD.

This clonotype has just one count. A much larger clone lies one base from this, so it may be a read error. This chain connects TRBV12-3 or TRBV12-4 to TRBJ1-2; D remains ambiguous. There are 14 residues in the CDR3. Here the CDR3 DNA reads TGTGCCAGCAGTGGGCTACCACTTAACAATGGCTACACCTTC. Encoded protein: CASSGLPLNNGYTF.

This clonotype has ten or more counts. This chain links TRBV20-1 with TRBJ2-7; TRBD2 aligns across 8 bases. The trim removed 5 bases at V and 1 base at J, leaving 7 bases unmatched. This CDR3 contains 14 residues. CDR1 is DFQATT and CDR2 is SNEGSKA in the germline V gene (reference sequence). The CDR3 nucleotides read TGCAGTGCTTATCTAGCGGGTGCTTCCTACGAGCAGTACTTC. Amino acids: CSAYLAGASYEQYF.

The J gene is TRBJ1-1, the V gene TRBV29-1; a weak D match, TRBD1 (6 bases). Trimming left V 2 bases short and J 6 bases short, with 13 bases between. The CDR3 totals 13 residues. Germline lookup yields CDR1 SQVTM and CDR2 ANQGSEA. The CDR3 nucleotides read TGCAGCGTTGAACGGGGGGGGGCCTCTGAAGCTTTCTTT. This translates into CSVERGGASEAFF. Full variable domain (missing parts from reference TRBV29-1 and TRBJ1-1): SAVISQKPSRDICQRGTSLTIQCQVDSQVTMMFWYRQQPGQSLTLIATANQGSEATYESGFVIDKFPISRPNLTFSTLTVSNMSPEDSSIYLCSVERGGASEAFFGQGTRLTVV.

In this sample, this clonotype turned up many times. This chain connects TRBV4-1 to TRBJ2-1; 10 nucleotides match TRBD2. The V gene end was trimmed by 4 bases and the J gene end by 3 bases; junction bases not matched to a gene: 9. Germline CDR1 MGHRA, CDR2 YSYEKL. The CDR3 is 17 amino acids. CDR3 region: CASSRIGTSAHYNEQFF. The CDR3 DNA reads TGCGCCAGCAGCCGGATAGGGACTAGCGCTCACTACAATGAGCAGTTCTTC.

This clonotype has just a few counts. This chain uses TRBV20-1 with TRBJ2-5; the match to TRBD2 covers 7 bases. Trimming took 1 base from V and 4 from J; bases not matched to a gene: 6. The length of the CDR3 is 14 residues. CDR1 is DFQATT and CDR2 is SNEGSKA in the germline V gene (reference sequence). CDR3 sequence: CSARVGTNRETQYF. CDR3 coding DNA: TGCAGTGCTAGAGTTGGGACTAACCGAGAGACCCAGTACTTC.

The CDR3 here is CASSPTAGTNTGELFF. The CDR3 DNA follows: TGCGCCAGCAGCCCTACGGCGGGTACGAACACCGGGGAGCTGTTTTTT. V is TRBV5-1 and J is TRBJ2-2; a weak D match, TRBD2 (5 bases). This CDR3 comprises 16 residues. Germline CDR1 reads SGHRS; CDR2 reads YFSETQ. Trimming stripped 4 bases from V and 0 bases from J, with 13 bases between.

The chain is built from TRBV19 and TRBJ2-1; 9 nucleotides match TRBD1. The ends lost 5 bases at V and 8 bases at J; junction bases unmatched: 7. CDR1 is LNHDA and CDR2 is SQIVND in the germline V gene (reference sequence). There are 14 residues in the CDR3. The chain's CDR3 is CASSSTGGEDEQFF. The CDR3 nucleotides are TGTGCCAGTAGTTCGACAGGGGGAGAGGATGAGCAGTTCTTC.

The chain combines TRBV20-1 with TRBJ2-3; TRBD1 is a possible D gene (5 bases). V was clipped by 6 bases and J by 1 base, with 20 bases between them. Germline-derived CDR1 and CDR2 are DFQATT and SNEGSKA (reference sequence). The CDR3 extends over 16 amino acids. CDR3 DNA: TGCAGTGCCTCAAAAGATGGACAAATCCGCACAGATACGCAGTATTTT. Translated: CSASKDGQIRTDTQYF.

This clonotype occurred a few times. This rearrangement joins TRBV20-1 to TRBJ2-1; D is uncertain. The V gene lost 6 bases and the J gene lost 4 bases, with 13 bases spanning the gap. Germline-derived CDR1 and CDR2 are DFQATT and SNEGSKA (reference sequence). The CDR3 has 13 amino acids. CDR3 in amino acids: CSAPTVRYNEQFF. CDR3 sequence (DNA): TGCAGTGCACCGACCGTGAGGTACAATGAGCAGTTCTTC.

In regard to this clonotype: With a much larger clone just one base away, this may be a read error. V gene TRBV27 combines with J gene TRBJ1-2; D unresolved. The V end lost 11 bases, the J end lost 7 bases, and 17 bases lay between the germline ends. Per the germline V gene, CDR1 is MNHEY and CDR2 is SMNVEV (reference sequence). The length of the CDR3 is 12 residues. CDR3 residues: CAGGRLRGGYTF. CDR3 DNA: TGTGCCGGCGGGAGACTTCGGGGTGGCTACACCTTC.

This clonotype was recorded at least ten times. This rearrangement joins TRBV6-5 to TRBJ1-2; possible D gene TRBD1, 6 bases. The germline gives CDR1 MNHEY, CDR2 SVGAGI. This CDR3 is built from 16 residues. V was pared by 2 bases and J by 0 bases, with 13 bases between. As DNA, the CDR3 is TGTGCCAGCAGTTACACCCCTTACAGGGCTAACTATGGCTACACCTTC. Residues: CASSYTPYRANYGYTF.

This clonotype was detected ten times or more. The CDR3 DNA sequence: TGCAGTGCTAGAGTTCCGGGCCTCTCCTACGAGCAGTACTTC. Translation: CSARVPGLSYEQYF. This sequence joins TRBV20-1 and TRBJ2-7; no clear D. This CDR3 has 14 residues. In germline, CDR1 is DFQATT, CDR2 SNEGSKA (reference sequence). Trimming took 1 base from V and 0 from J, leaving 10 bases between them.

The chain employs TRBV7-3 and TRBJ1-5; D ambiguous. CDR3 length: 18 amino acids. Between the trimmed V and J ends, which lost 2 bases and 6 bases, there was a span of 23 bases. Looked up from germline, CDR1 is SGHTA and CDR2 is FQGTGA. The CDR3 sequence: CASSLFNIKASAGQPQHF. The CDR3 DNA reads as TGTGCCAGCAGCTTATTTAACATAAAAGCGTCTGCGGGTCAGCCCCAGCATTTT. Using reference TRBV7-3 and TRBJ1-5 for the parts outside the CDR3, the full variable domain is GAGVSQTPSNKVTEKGKYVELRCDPISGHTALYWYRQSLGQGPEFLIYFQGTGAADDSGLPNDRFFAVRPEGSVSTLKIQRTERGDSAVYLCASSLFNIKASAGQPQHFGDGTRLSIL.

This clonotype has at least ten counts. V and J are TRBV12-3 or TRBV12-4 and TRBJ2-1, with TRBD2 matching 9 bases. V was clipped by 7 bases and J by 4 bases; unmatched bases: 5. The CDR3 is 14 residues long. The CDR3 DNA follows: TGTGCCAGCAATCGACTAGCGGCTTACAATGAGCAGTTCTTC. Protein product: CASNRLAAYNEQFF.

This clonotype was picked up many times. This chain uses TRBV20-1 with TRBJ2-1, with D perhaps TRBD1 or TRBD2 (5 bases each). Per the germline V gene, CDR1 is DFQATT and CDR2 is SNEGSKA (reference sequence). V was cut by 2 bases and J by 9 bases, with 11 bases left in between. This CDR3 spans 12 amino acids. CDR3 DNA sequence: TGCAGTGCTAGAAAAGGTGGGGGTGAGCAGTTCTTC. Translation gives CSARKGGGEQFF.

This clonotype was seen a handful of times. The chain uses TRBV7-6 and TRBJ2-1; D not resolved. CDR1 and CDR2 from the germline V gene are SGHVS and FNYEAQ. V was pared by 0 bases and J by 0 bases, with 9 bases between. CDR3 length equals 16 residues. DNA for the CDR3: TGTGCCAGCAGCTTAGCAAGACACAGCTCCTACAATGAGCAGTTCTTC. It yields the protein CASSLARHSSYNEQFF.